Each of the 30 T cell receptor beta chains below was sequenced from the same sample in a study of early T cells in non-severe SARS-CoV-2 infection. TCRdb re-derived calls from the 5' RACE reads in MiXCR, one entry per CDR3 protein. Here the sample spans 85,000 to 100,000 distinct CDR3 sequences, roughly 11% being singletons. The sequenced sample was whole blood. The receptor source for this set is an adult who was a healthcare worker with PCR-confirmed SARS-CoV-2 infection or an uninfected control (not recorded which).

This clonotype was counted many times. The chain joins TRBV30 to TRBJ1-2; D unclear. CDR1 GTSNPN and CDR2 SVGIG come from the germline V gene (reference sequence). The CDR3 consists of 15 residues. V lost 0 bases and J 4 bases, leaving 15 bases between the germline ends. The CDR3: CAWSVGSGVLYGYTF. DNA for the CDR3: TGTGCCTGGAGTGTAGGGTCCGGAGTCCTCTATGGCTACACCTTC.

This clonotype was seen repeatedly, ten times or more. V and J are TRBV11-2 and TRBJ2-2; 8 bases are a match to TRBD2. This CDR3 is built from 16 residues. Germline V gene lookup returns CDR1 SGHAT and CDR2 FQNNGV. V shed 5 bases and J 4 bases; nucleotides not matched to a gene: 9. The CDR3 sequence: CASSLTSAELTGELFF. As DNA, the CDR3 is TGTGCCAGCAGCCTGACTAGCGCGGAGCTCACCGGGGAGCTGTTTTTT.

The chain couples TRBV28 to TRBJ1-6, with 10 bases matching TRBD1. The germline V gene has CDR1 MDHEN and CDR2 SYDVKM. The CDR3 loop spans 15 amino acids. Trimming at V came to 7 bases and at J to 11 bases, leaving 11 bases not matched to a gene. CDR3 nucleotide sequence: TGTGCCAGCACCTCTTGGGGACAGGGGAGAGCACCCCTCCACTTT. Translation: CASTSWGQGRAPLHF.

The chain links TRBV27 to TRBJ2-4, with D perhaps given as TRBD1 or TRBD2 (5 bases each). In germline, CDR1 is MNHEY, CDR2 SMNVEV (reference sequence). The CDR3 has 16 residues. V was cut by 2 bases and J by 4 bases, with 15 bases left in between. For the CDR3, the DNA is TGTGCCAGCAGTTTAATCCCCCGGGGCGGGAAAAACATTCAGTACTTC. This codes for CASSLIPRGGKNIQYF.

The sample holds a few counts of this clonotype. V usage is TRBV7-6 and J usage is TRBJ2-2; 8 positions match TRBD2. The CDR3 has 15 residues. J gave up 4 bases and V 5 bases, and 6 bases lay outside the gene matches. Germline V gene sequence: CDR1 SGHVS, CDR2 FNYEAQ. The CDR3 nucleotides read TGTGCCAGCAGCCCGGGACTAGGGATCACCGGGGAGCTGTTTTTT. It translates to CASSPGLGITGELFF.

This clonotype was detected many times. The CDR3 DNA reads as TGTGCCAGCTCACCCGTCCGTAGCTCTGGAAACACCATATATTTT. Its translation: CASSPVRSSGNTIYF. The chain carries TRBV18 and TRBJ1-3, with D uncertain. Germline V gene sequence: CDR1 KGHSH, CDR2 LQKENI. V shed 3 bases and J shed 0 bases, with 9 bases lying between them. CDR3 length equals 15 residues.

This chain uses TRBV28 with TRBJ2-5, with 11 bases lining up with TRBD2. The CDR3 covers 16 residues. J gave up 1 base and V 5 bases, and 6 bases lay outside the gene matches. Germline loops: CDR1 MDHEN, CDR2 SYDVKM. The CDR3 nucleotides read TGTGCCAGCAGTCCCCGCCTAGCGGGAGGCCAAGAGACCCAGTACTTC. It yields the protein CASSPRLAGGQETQYF.

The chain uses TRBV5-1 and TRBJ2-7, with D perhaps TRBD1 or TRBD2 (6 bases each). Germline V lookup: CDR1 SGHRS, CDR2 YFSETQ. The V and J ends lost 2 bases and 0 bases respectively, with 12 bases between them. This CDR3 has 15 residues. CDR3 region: CASSFDGGLSYEQYF. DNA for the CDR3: TGCGCCAGCAGCTTCGACGGGGGCCTCTCCTACGAGCAGTACTTC.

The CDR3 sequence: CASGWGRDPPKNIQYF. In nucleotides, the CDR3 is TGTGCCAGCGGTTGGGGAAGGGACCCCCCCAAAAACATTCAGTACTTC. This chain connects TRBV2 to TRBJ2-4; perhaps D is TRBD1 or TRBD2 (5 bases each). V lost 8 bases and J lost 2, with 19 bases in between. This CDR3 comprises 16 residues. The germline V gene encodes CDR1 SNHLY and CDR2 FYNNEI.

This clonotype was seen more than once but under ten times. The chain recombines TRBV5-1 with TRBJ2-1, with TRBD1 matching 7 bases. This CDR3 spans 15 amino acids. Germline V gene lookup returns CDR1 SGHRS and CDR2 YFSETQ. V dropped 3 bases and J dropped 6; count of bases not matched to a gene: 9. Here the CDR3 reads CASSSRTGAPNEQFF. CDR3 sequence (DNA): TGCGCCAGCAGCTCACGAACAGGGGCCCCCAATGAGCAGTTCTTC.

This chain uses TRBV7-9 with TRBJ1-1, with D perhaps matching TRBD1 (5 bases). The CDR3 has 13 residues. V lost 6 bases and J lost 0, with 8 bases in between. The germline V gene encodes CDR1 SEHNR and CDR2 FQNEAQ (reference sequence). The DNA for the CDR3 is TGTGCCAGCAGGGAGGGGCTGAACACTGAAGCTTTCTTT. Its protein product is CASREGLNTEAFF.

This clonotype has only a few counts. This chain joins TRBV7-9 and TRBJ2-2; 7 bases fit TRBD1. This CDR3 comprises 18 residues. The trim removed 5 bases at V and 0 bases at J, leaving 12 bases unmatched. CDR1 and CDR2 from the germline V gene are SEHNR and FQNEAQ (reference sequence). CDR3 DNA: TGTGCCAGCAGCACTAGGTACCGGGACAGCTCGAACACCGGGGAGCTGTTTTTT. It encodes CASSTRYRDSSNTGELFF.

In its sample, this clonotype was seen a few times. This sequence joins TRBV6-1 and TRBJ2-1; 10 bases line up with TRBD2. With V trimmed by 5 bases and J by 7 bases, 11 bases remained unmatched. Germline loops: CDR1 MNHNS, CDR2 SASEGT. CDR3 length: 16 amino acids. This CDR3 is CASSTRAGGPGNEQFF. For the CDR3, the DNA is TGTGCCAGCAGTACACGAGCGGGAGGGCCTGGTAATGAGCAGTTCTTC.

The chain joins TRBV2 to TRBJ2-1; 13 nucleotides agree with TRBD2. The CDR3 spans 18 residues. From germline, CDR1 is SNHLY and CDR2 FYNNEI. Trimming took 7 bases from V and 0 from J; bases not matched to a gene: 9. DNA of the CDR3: TGTGCCAGCATTCTAGGGACTAGCGGGATCAGCTCCTACAATGAGCAGTTCTTC. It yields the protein CASILGTSGISSYNEQFF.

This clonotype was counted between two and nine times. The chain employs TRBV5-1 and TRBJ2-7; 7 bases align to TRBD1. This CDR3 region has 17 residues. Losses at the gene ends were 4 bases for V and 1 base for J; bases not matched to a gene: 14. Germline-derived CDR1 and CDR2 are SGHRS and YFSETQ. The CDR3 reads CASSPGTASPISYEQYF. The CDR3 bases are TGCGCCAGCAGCCCTGGGACAGCTTCACCTATTTCCTACGAGCAGTACTTC.

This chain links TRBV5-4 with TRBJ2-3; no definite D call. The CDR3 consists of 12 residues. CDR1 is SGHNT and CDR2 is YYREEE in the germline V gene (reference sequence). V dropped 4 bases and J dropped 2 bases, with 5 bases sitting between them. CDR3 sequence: CASSGHTDTQYF. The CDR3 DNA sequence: TGTGCCAGCAGCGGTCACACAGATACGCAGTATTTT. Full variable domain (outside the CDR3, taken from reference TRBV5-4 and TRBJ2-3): ETGVTQSPTHLIKTRGQQVTLRCSSQSGHNTVSWYQQALGQGPQFIFQYYREEENGRGNFPPRFSGLQFPNYSSELNVNALELDDSALYLCASSGHTDTQYFGPGTRLTVL.

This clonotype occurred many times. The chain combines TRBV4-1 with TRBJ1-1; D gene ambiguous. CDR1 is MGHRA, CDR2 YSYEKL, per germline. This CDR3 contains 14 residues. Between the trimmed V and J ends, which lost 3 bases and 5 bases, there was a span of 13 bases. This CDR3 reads CASSHPPTGTEAFF. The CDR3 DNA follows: TGCGCCAGCAGCCATCCGCCGACGGGGACTGAAGCTTTCTTT.

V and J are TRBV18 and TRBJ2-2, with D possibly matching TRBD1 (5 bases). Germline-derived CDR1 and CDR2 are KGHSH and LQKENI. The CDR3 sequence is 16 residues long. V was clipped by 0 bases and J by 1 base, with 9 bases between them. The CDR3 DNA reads TGTGCCAGCTCACCACCAGGGGCCTTGAACACCGGGGAGCTGTTTTTT. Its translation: CASSPPGALNTGELFF.

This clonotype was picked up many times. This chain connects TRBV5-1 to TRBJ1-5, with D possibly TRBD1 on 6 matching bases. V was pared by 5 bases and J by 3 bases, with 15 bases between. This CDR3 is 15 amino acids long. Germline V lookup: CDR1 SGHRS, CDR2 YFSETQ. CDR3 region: CASSPGHDINQPQHF. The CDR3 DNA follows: TGCGCCAGCAGTCCGGGACACGATATCAATCAGCCCCAGCATTTT.

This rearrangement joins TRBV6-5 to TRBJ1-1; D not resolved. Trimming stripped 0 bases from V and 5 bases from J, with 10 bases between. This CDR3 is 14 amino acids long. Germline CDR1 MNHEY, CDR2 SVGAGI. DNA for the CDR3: TGTGCCAGCAGTTACTCGACGGGTAGTACTGAAGCTTTCTTT. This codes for CASSYSTGSTEAFF.

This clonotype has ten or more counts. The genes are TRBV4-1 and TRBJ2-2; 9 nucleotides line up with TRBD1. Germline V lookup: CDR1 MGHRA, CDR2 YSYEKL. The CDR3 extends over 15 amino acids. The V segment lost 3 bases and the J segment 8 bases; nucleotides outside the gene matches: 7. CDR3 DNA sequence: TGCGCCAGCAGCCACCGGGACAGGGCATCAGGGGAGCTGTTTTTT. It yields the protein CASSHRDRASGELFF.

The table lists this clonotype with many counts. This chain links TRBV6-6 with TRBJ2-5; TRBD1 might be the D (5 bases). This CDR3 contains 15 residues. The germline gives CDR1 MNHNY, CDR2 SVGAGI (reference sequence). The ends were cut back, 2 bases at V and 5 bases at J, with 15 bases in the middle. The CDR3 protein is CASSYGARVAETQYF. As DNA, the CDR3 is TGTGCCAGCAGTTACGGGGCCCGGGTCGCGGAGACCCAGTACTTC.

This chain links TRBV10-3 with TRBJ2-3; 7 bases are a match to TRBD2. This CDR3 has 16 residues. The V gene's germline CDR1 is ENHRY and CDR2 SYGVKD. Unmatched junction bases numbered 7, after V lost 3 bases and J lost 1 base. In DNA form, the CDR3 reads TGTGCCATCAGTGACCAAAGCGGGAAACGCACAGATACGCAGTATTTT. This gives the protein CAISDQSGKRTDTQYF.

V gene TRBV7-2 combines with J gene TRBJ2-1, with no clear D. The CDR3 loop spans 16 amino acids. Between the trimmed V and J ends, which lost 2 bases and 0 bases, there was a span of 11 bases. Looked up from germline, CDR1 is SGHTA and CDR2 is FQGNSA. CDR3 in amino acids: CASSLRQPSSYNEQFF. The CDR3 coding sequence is TGTGCCAGCAGCTTACGCCAGCCAAGCTCCTACAATGAGCAGTTCTTC.

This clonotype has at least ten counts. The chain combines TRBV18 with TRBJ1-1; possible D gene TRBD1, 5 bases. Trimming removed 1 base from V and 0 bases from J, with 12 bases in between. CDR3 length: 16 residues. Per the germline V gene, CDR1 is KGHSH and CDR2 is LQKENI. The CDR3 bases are TGTGCCAGCTCACCACTTCTCGGGGACCTGAACACTGAAGCTTTCTTT. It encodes CASSPLLGDLNTEAFF.

The CDR3 DNA reads as TGTGCCACCGGACTAGCGGGGGTTGGGGATACGCAGTATTTT. It is translated as CATGLAGVGDTQYF. The chain joins TRBV15 to TRBJ2-3; 13 bases map to TRBD2. CDR1 LNHNV and CDR2 YYDKDF come from the germline V gene (reference sequence). Trimming removed 8 bases from V and 6 bases from J; junction bases left unmatched: 5. The CDR3 has 14 residues. The variable domain in full, with the rest retrieved from reference TRBV15 and TRBJ2-3, is DAMVIQNPRYQVTQFGKPVTLSCSQTLNHNVMYWYQQKSSQAPKLLFHYYDKDFNNEADTPDNFQSRRPNTSFCFLDIRSPGLGDTAMYLCATGLAGVGDTQYFGPGTRLTVL.

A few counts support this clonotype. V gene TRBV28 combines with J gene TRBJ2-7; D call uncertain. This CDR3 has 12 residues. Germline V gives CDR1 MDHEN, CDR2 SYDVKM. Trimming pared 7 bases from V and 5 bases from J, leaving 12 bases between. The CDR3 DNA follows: TGTGCCAGCACTTCATCAAGTGACGAGCAGTACTTC. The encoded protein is CASTSSSDEQYF.

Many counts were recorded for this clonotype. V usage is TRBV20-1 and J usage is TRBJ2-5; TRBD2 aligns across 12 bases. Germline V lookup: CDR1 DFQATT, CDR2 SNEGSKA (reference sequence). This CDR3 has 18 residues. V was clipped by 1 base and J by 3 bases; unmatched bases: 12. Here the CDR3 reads CSARVPTSGRGGKETQYF. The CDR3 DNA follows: TGCAGTGCTAGAGTCCCGACTAGCGGGAGAGGCGGGAAAGAGACCCAGTACTTC.

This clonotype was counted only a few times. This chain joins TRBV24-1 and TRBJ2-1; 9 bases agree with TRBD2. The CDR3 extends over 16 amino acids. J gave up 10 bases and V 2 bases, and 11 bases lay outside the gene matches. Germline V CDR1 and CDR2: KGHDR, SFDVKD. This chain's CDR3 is CATSDSAGTSPLEQFF. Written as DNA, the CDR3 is TGTGCCACCAGTGATTCCGCCGGGACTAGCCCTTTGGAGCAGTTCTTC.

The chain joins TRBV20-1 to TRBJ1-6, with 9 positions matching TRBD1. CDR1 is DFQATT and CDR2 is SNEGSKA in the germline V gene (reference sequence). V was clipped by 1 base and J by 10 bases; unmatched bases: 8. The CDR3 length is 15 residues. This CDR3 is CSARGGQGGSSPLHF. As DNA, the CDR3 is TGCAGTGCTAGAGGGGGACAGGGTGGTTCCTCACCCCTCCACTTT.